The 15 T cell receptor beta chains reported below all come from one sample, sequenced in a study of shared T cell receptors in the human thymus. Profiled with immunoSEQ multiplex PCR; TCRdb holds only in-frame clones, not every one. The table lists about 730,000 clones, 70% to 90% of them singletons. Separately, the same data were catalogued under a study of human thymus T cells.

Material: thymocytes. These receptors came from a girl under two years old with a congenital heart defect.

This clone showed up just a few times. V usage is TRBV29-1 and J usage is TRBJ2-7; TRBD1 is a possible D gene (6 bases). V lost 8 bases to trimming and J lost 2 bases, with 22 bases between them. The germline gives CDR1 SQVTM, CDR2 ANQGSEA. CDR3 size: 15 residues. The CDR3 DNA reads TGCAGCTTCATAAACCGGGGACATCGGGCCTACGAGCAGTACTTC. This sequence encodes CSFINRGHRAYEQYF.

The chain is built from TRBV10-2 and TRBJ2-7, with D possibly being TRBD1 (5 bases). The CDR3 sequence is 13 residues long. The V gene lost 8 bases and the J gene lost 2 bases, with 13 bases spanning the gap. Germline loops: CDR1 WSHSY, CDR2 SAAADI. The CDR3 region is CASREVGAYEQYF. The CDR3 coding sequence is TGCGCCAGCCGAGAGGTAGGGGCCTACGAGCAGTACTTC.

This clone was counted only a few times. The chain's CDR3 is CASSPQGLSSYNEQFF. The CDR3 DNA reads TGTGCCAGCAGCCCCCAGGGGCTAAGCTCCTACAATGAGCAGTTCTTC. The gene calls are TRBV7-8 and TRBJ2-1; TRBD1 might be the D (6 bases). The CDR3 runs 16 residues. Trimming stripped 5 bases from V and 0 bases from J, with 14 bases between. Per germline, CDR1 SGHVS and CDR2 FQNEAQ. The full variable domain, its missing parts supplied by reference TRBV7-8 and TRBJ2-1, is GAGVSQSPRYKVAKRGQDVALRCDPISGHVSLFWYQQALGQGPEFLTYFQNEAQLDKSGLPSDRFFAERPEGSVSTLKIQRTQQEDSAVYLCASSPQGLSSYNEQFFGPGTRLTVL.

The chain joins TRBV6-1 to TRBJ1-3; TRBD1 matches at 7 bases. J lost 3 bases, V lost 6 bases, and 8 bases had no gene match. The CDR3 length is 15 residues. CDR1 MNHNS and CDR2 SASEGT come from the germline V gene. The CDR3 nucleotides are TGTGCCAGCAGGGACCGGGACAGCTATGGAAACACCATATATTTT. Its protein is CASRDRDSYGNTIYF.

This clone came up once. The rearrangement joins TRBV11-3 to TRBJ1-3; perhaps TRBD1 as D (5 bases). Trimming pared 1 base from V and 2 bases from J, leaving 12 bases between. The CDR3 spans 16 residues. CDR1 and CDR2 from the germline V gene are SGHNT and YENEEA. This CDR3 is CASSLGGDGAGNTIYF. DNA of the CDR3: TGTGCCAGCAGCTTAGGGGGGGATGGGGCTGGAAACACCATATATTTT.

The chain has TRBV5-6 and TRBJ2-7; D is uncertain. Trimming cost V 4 bases and J 2 bases, with 16 bases left between them. The length of the CDR3 is 15 residues. In germline, CDR1 is SGHDT, CDR2 YYEEEE. DNA for the CDR3: TGTGCCAGCAGCGGTCCGGGTCCCTACCCCTACGAGCAGTACTTC. Its translation: CASSGPGPYPYEQYF.

The chain recombines TRBV6-1 with TRBJ1-1; 7 bases fit TRBD1. This CDR3 is 15 amino acids long. With 2 bases clipped from V and 3 bases from J, the junction kept 6 bases outside the gene matches. CDR1 is MNHNS and CDR2 is SASEGT in the germline V gene. The CDR3 loop reads CASSEQGGYDTEAFF. DNA for the CDR3: TGTGCCAGCAGTGAACAAGGGGGCTATGACACTGAAGCTTTCTTT.

The rearrangement uses TRBV29-1 and TRBJ1-2; D not certain. The CDR3 sequence is 12 residues long. Germline V gene sequence: CDR1 SQVTM, CDR2 ANQGSEA. The V gene lost 6 bases and the J gene lost 4 bases, with 12 bases spanning the gap. Written as DNA, the CDR3 is TGCAGCGTCACCGGGAAACCCTATGGCTACACCTTC. Protein product: CSVTGKPYGYTF.

This clone has more than one count but fewer than ten. This chain connects TRBV27 to TRBJ2-3; a possible D gene is TRBD2 (6 bases). The V end lost 6 bases, the J end lost 4 bases, and 8 bases lay between the germline ends. Germline values: CDR1 MNHEY, CDR2 SMNVEV (reference sequence). There are 12 residues in the CDR3. As DNA, the CDR3 is TGTGCCAGCAGATCGGGGGCAGATACGCAGTATTTT. It encodes CASRSGADTQYF.

This chain joins TRBV7-9 and TRBJ1-1; 7 nucleotides match TRBD1. J was trimmed by 1 base and V by 1 base; bases with no gene match: 0. Germline loops: CDR1 SEHNR, CDR2 FQNEAQ (reference sequence). CDR3 size: 14 residues. The CDR3 reads CASSLEGANTEAFF. The DNA of the CDR3 is TGTGCCAGCAGCTTAGAGGGGGCGAACACTGAAGCTTTCTTT.

This sequence joins TRBV6-6 and TRBJ2-1, with 10 bases aligning to TRBD1. V lost 7 bases and J lost 4; bases outside the gene matches: 10. The germline V gene encodes CDR1 MNHNY and CDR2 SVGAGI (reference sequence). This CDR3 has 16 amino acids. CDR3 coding DNA: TGTGCCAGCACCTCCTTAGGACAGGGGGAATACAATGAGCAGTTCTTC. Translating gives CASTSLGQGEYNEQFF.

The chain has TRBV6-6 and TRBJ2-1; 9 bases map to TRBD1. The CDR3 is 16 amino acids. CDR1 is MNHNY, CDR2 SVGAGI, per germline (reference sequence). The V and J ends lost 6 bases and 2 bases, in that order; junction bases with no gene match: 8. The CDR3 DNA follows: TGTGCCAGCAGCCGGGACAGGGCGTGGGCCTACAATGAGCAGTTCTTC. Amino acid sequence: CASSRDRAWAYNEQFF.

The chain couples TRBV27 to TRBJ1-4, with 12 nucleotides matching TRBD1. J was trimmed by 4 bases and V by 8 bases; bases with no gene match: 8. Germline assignment: CDR1 MNHEY and CDR2 SMNVEV (reference sequence). There are 16 residues in the CDR3. The CDR3 bases are TGTGCCAGCCGAGGGGACAGGGGGCAAATTAATGAAAAACTGTTTTTT. This gives the protein CASRGDRGQINEKLFF. Drawing the rest from reference TRBV27 and TRBJ1-4, the complete variable domain is EAQVTQNPRYLITVTGKKLTVTCSQNMNHEYMSWYRQDPGLGLRQIYYSMNVEVTDKGDVPEGYKVSRKEKRNFPLILESPSPNQTSLYFCASRGDRGQINEKLFFGSGTQLSVL.

The chain employs TRBV7-2 and TRBJ2-7; a possible D gene is TRBD1 (5 bases). Germline assignment: CDR1 SGHTA and CDR2 FQGNSA. This CDR3 contains 15 residues. V lost 4 bases and J lost 5, with 18 bases in between. DNA of the CDR3: TGTGCCAGCAGCTCAAGCCTTCAGGGTACCCACGAGCAGTACTTC. It translates to CASSSSLQGTHEQYF.

This clone was counted a single time. The chain combines TRBV28 with TRBJ2-1; 7 nucleotides line up with TRBD1. V was pared by 6 bases and J by 6 bases, with 11 bases of the junction left unmatched. Germline CDR1 is MDHEN and CDR2 is SYDVKM. The CDR3 sequence is 15 residues long. The CDR3, as DNA: TGTGCCAGCAGCCACGACAGGGAGCAACGCAATGAGCAGTTCTTC. Translation: CASSHDREQRNEQFF.